This T cell receptor beta chain is from a study of identifying expanded T cells in peripheral blood (dated by TCRdb to about 2019). In terms of the full investigation: Separate aliquots of the same genomic DNA pool were sequenced to produce technical replicates, and four replicates were compared in pairs.

What the work shows at the level of the full study, not this receptor alone: Both the number of clones called differentially abundant and the false-positive rate were significantly reduced by the beta-binomial model across all healthy-donor time intervals. Variance in clone template counts between roughly two-week samples significantly increased with total template count across all healthy donors. The authors expected biological variance in healthy repertoires might increase further over much longer intervals such as months to years. About 1.2 differentially abundant clones were flagged by the binomial model between technical replicates, whereas about 15 and 19 were flagged over approximately two weeks and four weeks, respectively.

The immunoSEQ Assay, which relies on bias-controlled multiplex PCR amplification of genomic DNA, was used to profile TCRbeta CDR3 regions. The paper's processing steps were these. The absolute abundance of each unique TCRbeta CDR3 region was quantified after sequences were collapsed and filtered. Differential abundance was tested with a binomial (Fisher-equivalent) model and with a beta-binomial model adding time-dependent variance fitted from healthy donors. Clones with fewer than 5 combined templates were removed, and differential abundance was called for clones with a Benjamini-Hochberg FDR below 0.01. Beta-binomial variance was modeled as a function of total template count across the two samples using the form v = (b*log(k)+a)^2. Entries here come from immuneACCESS through TCRdb and include only in-frame sequences with V and J called. Some clones fail to appear in such tables; in the studies checked, an unresolved V gene covers under half of the shortfall, and the cause of the remainder is unknown. V, J and clone size are those of that table, while D and trimming were read from the DNA. The sample includes fewer than 85,000 clones, with approximately 85% observed a single time. The ten largest account for about 20% of the sample.

This clone has just one count. No cognate antigen has been identified for it. The sample holds no much larger clone one base away, and base qualities are not on file. From the cysteine through the phenylalanine, the CDR3 covers 16 amino acids. Of all the DNA, just the CDR3 is kept, 48 bases in frame from base 1. From a lookup of the germline V gene, CDR1 and CDR2 are MDHEN and SYDVKM. The junction shows trimming of 2 bases on V and 4 bases on J, plus 15 bases between the germline ends. No immune events such as infections were documented for the healthy donors during the collection period. To calibrate time-dependent variance in a beta-binomial model of T-cell clone differential abundance, blood repertoires from healthy donors were used as a training cohort. The training cohort included 10 or so healthy donors, of whom 3 were female and 7 were male. Donor ages ranged from 29 to 64 years, with an average of around 43 years. Whole blood was collected from each healthy donor at three time points spaced two to three weeks apart and obtained from a commercial supplier. Genomic DNA was extracted from unsorted whole blood for immunosequencing.

Source material: blood. This sequence originates from a person between 18 and 75 years old in good health. The V gene is TRBV28 and the J gene is TRBJ1-5; a tentative D call is TRBD1 (5 bases match). The CDR3 reads CASSLGAEALNQPQHF. Read as DNA, the sequence is TGTGCCAGCAGTTTAGGGGCCGAGGCCCTTAATCAGCCCCAGCATTTT.